The 13 T cell receptor beta chains reported below all come from one sample, sequenced in a study of long-term antiretroviral therapy in people with HIV. At the survey level, the v3.0 immunoSEQ assay was run. TCRdb's table, derived via immunoSEQ multiplex PCR, lists solely in-frame clones and lacks some. The data contain 30,000 to 40,000 clones, 95% to 98% of them singletons. Material: unsorted PBMCs, obtained 6.9 years after starting antiretroviral therapy. The receptors stem from a man under 40 with HIV.

The chain uses TRBV6-1 and TRBJ2-5; TRBD2 might be the D (6 bases). This CDR3 is 12 amino acids long. The germline V and J ends were trimmed by 5 bases and 4 bases, with 8 bases remaining between them. Germline assignment: CDR1 MNHNS and CDR2 SASEGT. In DNA form, the CDR3 reads TGTGCCAGCAGTTTTAGCGGAGAGACCCAGTACTTC. It specifies CASSFSGETQYF.

The chain employs TRBV29-1 and TRBJ2-2, with D possibly being TRBD2 (7 bases). Germline loops: CDR1 SQVTM, CDR2 ANQGSEA. Trimming pared 5 bases from V and 6 bases from J, leaving 13 bases between. The CDR3 covers 13 residues. The DNA of the CDR3 is TGCAGCGTTTCGGGGGGCGATGCCGGGGAGCTGTTTTTT. It translates to CSVSGGDAGELFF.

The chain recombines TRBV7-9 with TRBJ2-7; D is unclear. This CDR3 has 12 amino acids. Germline CDR1 SEHNR, CDR2 FQNEAQ (reference sequence). Trimming left V 6 bases short and J 3 bases short, with 9 bases between. CDR3 DNA: TGTGCCAGCAGTTCCGACATCTACGAGCAGTACTTC. It specifies CASSSDIYEQYF.

The chain combines TRBV7-8 with TRBJ2-1; D possibly uses TRBD1 or TRBD2 (5 bases each). In germline, CDR1 is SGHVS, CDR2 FQNEAQ. V lost 1 base, J lost 4 bases, and 8 bases lay in between. The CDR3 totals 14 residues. The CDR3 spells CASSLGGKYNEQFF. The CDR3 DNA sequence: TGTGCCAGCAGCTTAGGGGGGAAATACAATGAGCAGTTCTTC.

The V and J genes are TRBV6-6 and TRBJ2-1; possibly TRBD2 for D (6 bases). Trimming pared 6 bases from V and 8 bases from J, leaving 14 bases between. CDR1 is MNHNY and CDR2 is SVGAGI in the germline V gene (reference sequence). The CDR3 contains 13 residues. The CDR3 here is CASSISGGDEQFF. The DNA for the CDR3 is TGTGCCAGCAGCATCTCGGGCGGGGATGAGCAGTTCTTC.

The rearrangement uses TRBV6-5 and TRBJ1-5, with a weak D call TRBD1 (5 bases). CDR1 and CDR2 (germline): MNHEY, SVGAGI. Between the trimmed V and J ends, which lost 6 bases and 7 bases, there was a span of 13 bases. The CDR3 contains 13 residues. CDR3 protein: CASRPQVLQPQHF. In nucleotides, the CDR3 is TGTGCCAGCAGACCACAGGTATTGCAGCCCCAGCATTTT.

The chain carries TRBV6-1 and TRBJ2-1; TRBD2 aligns across 10 bases. CDR1 and CDR2 from the germline V gene are MNHNS and SASEGT. The CDR3 covers 13 residues. The trim removed 8 bases at V and 3 bases at J, leaving 1 base unmatched. CDR3 residues: CASGLADYNEQFF. DNA of the CDR3: TGTGCCAGCGGACTAGCGGACTACAATGAGCAGTTCTTC.

The V gene is TRBV9, the J gene TRBJ2-1; TRBD2 is a possible D gene (7 bases). There are 15 residues in the CDR3. V gave up 4 bases and J gave up 4 bases, with 15 bases separating them. Germline V lookup: CDR1 SGDLS, CDR2 YYNGEE. CDR3 sequence (DNA): TGTGCCAGCAGCTCGCGGGGGCCGGGGTACAATGAGCAGTTCTTC. Translating gives CASSSRGPGYNEQFF. Looking up the rest from reference TRBV9 and TRBJ2-1 gives the full variable domain: DSGVTQTPKHLITATGQRVTLRCSPRSGDLSVYWYQQSLDQGLQFLIQYYNGEERAKGNILERFSAQQFPDLHSELNLSSLELGDSALYFCASSSRGPGYNEQFFGPGTRLTVL.

V gene TRBV14 combines with J gene TRBJ1-1; D gene ambiguous. The CDR3 consists of 13 residues. Looked up from germline, CDR1 is SGHDN and CDR2 is FVKESK. V lost 1 base, J lost 3 bases, and 6 bases lay in between. For the CDR3, the DNA is TGTGCCAGCAGCCAAGCGTTAGACACTGAAGCTTTCTTT. This gives the protein CASSQALDTEAFF. The full variable domain, completed using reference TRBV14 and TRBJ1-1, is EAGVTQFPSHSVIEKGQTVTLRCDPISGHDNLYWYRRVMGKEIKFLLHFVKESKQDESGMPNNRFLAERTGGTYSTLKVQPAELEDSGVYFCASSQALDTEAFFGQGTRLTVV.

The rearrangement links TRBV19 to TRBJ1-5, with 9 bases aligning to TRBD1. Trimming removed 5 bases from V and 6 bases from J; junction bases left unmatched: 11. Germline CDR1 is LNHDA and CDR2 is SQIVND (reference sequence). The CDR3 has 16 amino acids. The CDR3 protein is CASSPRTGVGAQPQHF. In DNA, the CDR3 is TGTGCCAGTAGTCCTCGGACAGGGGTGGGTGCTCAGCCCCAGCATTTT.

The chain is built from TRBV27 and TRBJ2-5; D perhaps matches TRBD1 (5 bases). V was cut by 7 bases and J by 1 base, with 13 bases left in between. Germline V gene data show CDR1 as MNHEY and CDR2 as SMNVEV (reference sequence). CDR3 length equals 14 residues. The CDR3: CASKLTGFQETQYF. The CDR3 nucleotides read TGTGCCAGCAAACTAACAGGCTTCCAAGAGACCCAGTACTTC.

V is TRBV19 and J is TRBJ2-3; D possibly uses TRBD1 or TRBD2 (6 bases each). CDR1 is LNHDA, CDR2 SQIVND, per germline (reference sequence). Trimming cost V 4 bases and J 1 base, with 9 bases left between them. CDR3 size: 14 residues. DNA for the CDR3: TGTGCCAGTAGTAACGGGGGCGGCACAGATACGCAGTATTTT. Protein: CASSNGGGTDTQYF. The full variable domain, with the rest looked up from reference TRBV19 and TRBJ2-3, is DGGITQSPKYLFRKEGQNVTLSCEQNLNHDAMYWYRQDPGQGLRLIYYSQIVNDFQKGDIAEGYSVSREKKESFPLTVTSAQKNPTAFYLCASSNGGGTDTQYFGPGTRLTVL.

The rearrangement links TRBV5-1 to TRBJ2-7; no clear D. Germline CDR1 reads SGHRS; CDR2 reads YFSETQ. This CDR3 contains 14 residues. V was clipped by 5 bases and J by 3 bases, with 15 bases between them. Written as DNA, the CDR3 is TGCGCCAGCAGGAAAAATAGGCCAGTCTACGAGCAGTACTTC. It codes for CASRKNRPVYEQYF.